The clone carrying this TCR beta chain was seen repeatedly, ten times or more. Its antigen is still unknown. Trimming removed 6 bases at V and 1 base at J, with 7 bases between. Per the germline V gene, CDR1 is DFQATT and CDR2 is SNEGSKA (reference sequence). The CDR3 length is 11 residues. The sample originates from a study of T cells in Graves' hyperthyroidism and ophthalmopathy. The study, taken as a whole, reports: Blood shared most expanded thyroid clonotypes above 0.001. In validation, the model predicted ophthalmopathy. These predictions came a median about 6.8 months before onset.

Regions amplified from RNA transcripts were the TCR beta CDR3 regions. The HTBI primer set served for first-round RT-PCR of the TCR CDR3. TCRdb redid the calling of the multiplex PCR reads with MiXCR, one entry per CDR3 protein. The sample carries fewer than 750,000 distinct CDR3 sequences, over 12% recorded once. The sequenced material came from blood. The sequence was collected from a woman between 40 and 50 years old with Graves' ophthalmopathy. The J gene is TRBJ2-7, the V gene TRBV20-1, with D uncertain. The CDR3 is CSAELSYEQYF. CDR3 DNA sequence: TGCAGTGCAGAATTATCCTACGAGCAGTACTTC.